The rows below give T cell receptor beta chains drawn from one sample of a study of cytomegalovirus exposure and HLA in healthy donors. Here immunoSEQ multiplex PCR was the method, and the copy in TCRdb shows in-frame clones only, minus some. Among approximately 150,000 clones listed, about 80% were seen once. Sequencing was carried out using PBMCs. Source of these receptors: a young man in good health and CMV-seropositive. Both conserved end residues are part of each CDR3. Each record gives: J gene, D gene, V gene, clone size, CDR3 DNA, CDR3 protein. The D gene is left open where the match is weak. Some rows have no size entry. The others give once, few or many, or a class for an expanded clone.

TRBJ1-2,-,TRBV6-5,-,TGTGCCAGCCGGCCAAGCCCTCTGAGGGACTATGGCTACACCTTC,CASRPSPLRDYGYTF
TRBJ1-1,-,TRBV7-9,-,TGTGCCAGCAGCGGGCTGTTGCAGGGGCGATTGAACACTGAAGCTTTCTTT,CASSGLLQGRLNTEAFF
TRBJ1-2,-,TRBV20-1,-,TGCAGTGCTAGAGGGCAGTATGGCTACACCTTC,CSARGQYGYTF
TRBJ1-5,TRBD1,TRBV18,-,TGTGCCAGCTCACGACAGGGTCTGGATCAGCCCCAGCATTTT,CASSRQGLDQPQHF
TRBJ2-1,TRBD1,TRBV7-2,-,TGTGCCAGCAGCCTACCCTTATCAGGGGGAGCCTACAATGAGCAGTTCTTC,CASSLPLSGGAYNEQFF
TRBJ2-5,TRBD2,TRBV19,-,TGTGCCAGTAGTACCCGGACTAGCGGGAGTGGTGAGACCCAGTACTTC,CASSTRTSGSGETQYF
TRBJ2-1,TRBD2,TRBV27,-,TGTGCCAGCAGTTTATCTGTAACTAGCGGGAGGGGCTACAATGAGCAGTTCTTC,CASSLSVTSGRGYNEQFF
TRBJ2-2,-,TRBV27,-,TGTGCCAGCAGTTTCTATACGAACACCGGGGAGCTGTTTTTT,CASSFYTNTGELFF
TRBJ1-2,-,TRBV6-5,once,TGTGCCAGCAGTTATGGGGACAAATCCAATGGCTACACCTTC,CASSYGDKSNGYTF
TRBJ2-5,TRBD2,TRBV5-1,few,TGCGCCAGCAGCTCGCTAGCGGGGGGAAGAGAGACCCAGTACTTC,CASSSLAGGRETQYF
TRBJ2-3,TRBD2,TRBV19,once,TGTGCCAGTACTACGTTCGGGACTAGCTATACAGATACGCAGTATTTT,CASTTFGTSYTDTQYF
TRBJ1-1,TRBD1,TRBV7-6,-,TGTGCCAGCAGCCTAGGACAGGGCCCAAATCGGGCTTTCTTT,CASSLGQGPNRAFF
TRBJ1-5,-,TRBV27,-,TGTGCCAGCAGAGACAGTGGGGGGGTTCAGCCCCAGCATTTT,CASRDSGGVQPQHF
TRBJ1-1,-,TRBV5-1,-,TGCGCCAGCAGCTTGGTTAGGGGCTTAAACACTGAAGCTTTCTTT,CASSLVRGLNTEAFF
TRBJ2-5,TRBD2,TRBV18,few,TGTGCCAGCTCACTGGGCCTTAGCGGGAGTCGAGAGACCCAGTACTTC,CASSLGLSGSRETQYF
TRBJ2-7,-,TRBV9,-,TGTGCCAGCAGCGTAGGAGGCGGAGACGAGCAGTACTTC,CASSVGGGDEQYF
TRBJ1-6,TRBD1,TRBV5-4,-,TGTGCCAGCAGCTCCCAGACAGGGGAGAATTCACCCCTCCACTTT,CASSSQTGENSPLHF
TRBJ1-5,TRBD1,TRBV5-6,-,TGTGCCAGCAGTCGACAGGGTATAGGCAATCAGCCCCAGCATTTT,CASSRQGIGNQPQHF
TRBJ1-5,-,TRBV30,once,TGTGCCTGGAGTGTACGTGCGGGGTTAAAGCCCCAGCATTTT,CAWSVRAGLKPQHF
TRBJ1-5,-,TRBV30,-,TGTGCCTCGACTTGGCTACTAAGCAATCAGCCCCAGCATTTT,CASTWLLSNQPQHF
TRBJ2-5,-,TRBV5-1,once,TGCGCCAGCAGCTTGGAGGAGCAAGAGACCCAGTACTTC,CASSLEEQETQYF
TRBJ1-1,-,TRBV28,once,TGTGCCAGCAGTTTCGGGAACACTGAAGCTTTCTTT,CASSFGNTEAFF
TRBJ2-2,-,TRBV12-5,-,TGTGCTAGTGGTTTGGACGGGGTCAAGAGCGGGGAGCTGTTTTTT,CASGLDGVKSGELFF
TRBJ2-3,TRBD1,TRBV14,-,TGTGCCAGCAGCTCCACAGGGGGCGCGGAGCAGTATTTT,CASSSTGGAEQYF
TRBJ2-1,TRBD1,TRBV30,-,TGTGCCTGGTCCCGGGACAGGGGTACGTCCTACAATGAGCAGTTCTTC,CAWSRDRGTSYNEQFF
TRBJ1-2,-,TRBV12-5,-,TGTGCTACTCGAGGGGGGGGCGTTAATGGCTACACCTTC,CATRGGGVNGYTF
TRBJ1-1,TRBD1,TRBV15,-,TGTGCCACCAGCAGACGACAGGGGGCGGGAGGAGCTGAAGCTTTCTTT,CATSRRQGAGGAEAFF
TRBJ2-7,-,TRBV7-2,-,TGTGCCAGCAGCCCCGTGGTGGGGCTCGAGCAGTACTTC,CASSPVVGLEQYF
TRBJ1-1,-,TRBV7-2,-,TGTGCCAGCAGCTTAGGGGGCGGAGGCAGGGGATTGAACACTGAAGCTTTCTTT,CASSLGGGGRGLNTEAFF
TRBJ1-5,-,TRBV7-9,-,TGTTCCAGCAGCTCCAGGAGGGCGCAGCCCCAGCATTTT,CSSSSRRAQPQHF
TRBJ2-1,TRBD2,TRBV5-6,-,TGTGCCAGCAGCGGGATACTAGCGGAGTCCTACAATGAGCAGTTCTTC,CASSGILAESYNEQFF
TRBJ1-1,-,TRBV19,-,TGTGCCAGTAGTACCTTTCTTGGGAGGGACACTGAAGCTTTCTTT,CASSTFLGRDTEAFF
TRBJ2-1,-,TRBV5-1,-,TGCGCCAGCAGCTTCGGGACGGGAGTGTCAAATGAGCAGTTCTTC,CASSFGTGVSNEQFF
TRBJ2-7,-,TRBV7-2,-,TGTGCCAGCAGCTTAATAGGACAAATCTACGAGCAGTACTTC,CASSLIGQIYEQYF
TRBJ2-2,-,TRBV15,-,TGTGCCACCAGCAGCGCTAGACTAATGAACACCGGGGAGCTGTTTTTT,CATSSARLMNTGELFF
TRBJ1-5,-,TRBV7-9,-,TGTGCCAGCAGCCGGGACTTCGATCAGCCCCAGCATTTT,CASSRDFDQPQHF
TRBJ1-5,-,TRBV19,-,TGTGCCAGTAGTATAGCCCTTCTTGATCAGCCCCAGCATTTT,CASSIALLDQPQHF
TRBJ2-7,TRBD2,TRBV28,-,TGTGCCAGCGGACTAGCGGGAGGGGTAAGAGGTTACGAGCAGTACTTC,CASGLAGGVRGYEQYF
TRBJ2-3,-,TRBV6-1,-,TGTGCCAGCACCTTAGAGGTGCCCACAGATACGCAGTATTTT,CASTLEVPTDTQYF
TRBJ2-7,TRBD1,TRBV9,-,TGTGCCAGCAGCGTAGCAGGGGGCGATTCGCAAGAGCAGTACTTC,CASSVAGGDSQEQYF
TRBJ1-1,TRBD1,TRBV7-8,-,TGTGCCAGCAGCTCGACAGGGGTTGAAGCTTTCTTT,CASSSTGVEAFF
TRBJ2-7,TRBD2,TRBV14,once,TGTGCCAGCAGCCAAGAGACTAGCGATCACGAGCAGTACTTC,CASSQETSDHEQYF
TRBJ1-1,-,TRBV7-9,-,TGTTCCAGCAGCTTCGGGGGGAGGGCTGAAGCTTTCTTT,CSSSFGGRAEAFF
TRBJ2-5,TRBD2,TRBV5-1,-,TGCGCCAGCAGCTTGGTTCTAGCGGGAGTGGGAGAGACCCAGTACTTC,CASSLVLAGVGETQYF
TRBJ2-3,TRBD1,TRBV6-5,-,TGTGCCACCTCACCAGGGGGTACAGATACGCAGTATTTT,CATSPGGTDTQYF
TRBJ1-2,-,TRBV5-8,-,TGTGCCAGCAGCTTGTCCCCGGATGGCTACACCTTC,CASSLSPDGYTF
TRBJ2-4,TRBD2,TRBV15,-,TGTGCCACCAGCAGAGGGGATCTTGGGACTAGCGGGAGGGCCGCCAAAAACATTCAGTACTTC,CATSRGDLGTSGRAAKNIQYF
TRBJ2-7,TRBD2,TRBV5-5,-,TGTGCCAGCAGCTTGTACGGGACTAGCGGCTACGAGCAGTACTTC,CASSLYGTSGYEQYF
TRBJ1-1,TRBD1,TRBV7-2,few,TGTGCCAGCAGCAAGGACAGGGCGCTCAACACTGAAGCTTTCTTT,CASSKDRALNTEAFF
TRBJ2-7,TRBD1,TRBV27,-,TGTGCCAGCAGTCAGACAGGGGACGAGCAGTACTTC,CASSQTGDEQYF
TRBJ2-1,-,TRBV6-5,-,TGTGCCAGCGGCTTCAATGAGCAGTTCTTC,CASGFNEQFF
TRBJ1-4,TRBD1,TRBV28,-,TGTGCCAGTCAAATGCGGGGACAGGAACCTGAAAAACTGTTTTTT,CASQMRGQEPEKLFF
TRBJ2-4,-,TRBV28,-,TGTGCCAGCAGTGTAGGGGGGGGGTTGGAAAACATTCAGTACTTC,CASSVGGGLENIQYF
TRBJ2-7,-,TRBV30,-,TGTGCCTGGAGTGACAGTACTTCCTACGAGCAGTACTTC,CAWSDSTSYEQYF
TRBJ1-2,-,TRBV6-1,-,TGTGCCAGCAGTGAACGACAGAATTATGGCTACACCTTC,CASSERQNYGYTF
TRBJ1-1,TRBD1,TRBV15,-,TGTGCCACCAGATCTGGACAGGGTCAAACTGAAGCTTTCTTT,CATRSGQGQTEAFF
TRBJ2-7,-,TRBV4-3,once,TGCGCCAGCAGACAAACTCCAGGGGCCGAGCAGTACTTC,CASRQTPGAEQYF